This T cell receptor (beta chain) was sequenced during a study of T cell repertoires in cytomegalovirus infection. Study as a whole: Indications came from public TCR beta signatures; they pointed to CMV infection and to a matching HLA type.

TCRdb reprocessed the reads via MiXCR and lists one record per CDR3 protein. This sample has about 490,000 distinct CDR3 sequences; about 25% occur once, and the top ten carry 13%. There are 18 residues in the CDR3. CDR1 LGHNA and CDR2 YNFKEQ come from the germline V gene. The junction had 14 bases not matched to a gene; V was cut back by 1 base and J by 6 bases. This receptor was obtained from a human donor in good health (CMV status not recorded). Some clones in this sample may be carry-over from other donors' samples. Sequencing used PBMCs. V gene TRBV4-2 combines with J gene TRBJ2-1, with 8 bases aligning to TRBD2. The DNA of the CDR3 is TGTGCCAGCAGCCAAGCCGTGACAATTAGCGGGAAGCTCAATGAGCAGTTCTTC. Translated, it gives CASSQAVTISGKLNEQFF.